This TCR beta chain is drawn from a study of cytomegalovirus exposure and HLA in healthy donors. This CDR3 is 13 amino acids long. Trimming cost V 0 bases and J 5 bases, with 6 bases left between them. The germline CDR1 and CDR2 sequences are SGHDT and YYEEEE. The study ran its PCR with 60 Vbeta and 13 Jbeta primers. Only in-frame clones appear in the TCRdb table, and some are missing; sequencing was by immunoSEQ multiplex PCR. The sample lists about 140,000 clones; 82% were seen once. Source material: PBMCs. The V gene is TRBV5-6, the J gene TRBJ1-5, with D possibly TRBD1 on 5 matching bases. The receptor was derived from a woman between 45 and 65 years old in good health and CMV-seropositive. CDR3 in amino acids: CASSLGGDQPQHF. The CDR3 DNA reads TGTGCCAGCAGCTTGGGGGGGGATCAGCCCCAGCATTTT.